This T cell receptor beta chain was captured in a study of Ad26.COV2.S vaccination and SARS-CoV-2 variants (dated by TCRdb to the early 2020s). In the study overall: Donors in the vaccine arm were drawn from COV1001, a phase I-IIa trial of Ad26.COV2.S in healthy adults that was multicentre, randomized, double-blind and placebo-controlled. The TCR-sequenced set comprised approximately 32 samples: some 20 Ad26.COV2.S vaccine recipients, 5 placebo recipients and 8 SARS-CoV-2 convalescent individuals. Ad26.COV2.S was administered intramuscularly at a dose of 5x10^10 or 1x10^11 viral particles, either as one shot or as two shots given 56 days apart. Throughout the experiments and outcome assessment, investigators stayed blinded to trial group allocation. Participants in the trial were split at random into five groups of five each, receiving low-dose or high-dose Ad26.COV2.S once or twice, or else placebo on both occasions. TCRbeta repertoire sequencing served as the tool for gauging how specific and how broad the SARS-CoV-2-reactive T cell receptors were following Ad26.COV2.S vaccination.

What this sample's treatment or condition label stands for: roughly 18 received Ad26.COV2.S at low or high dose, single or two shots; several received placebo; per-sample allocation not given. Repertoires of vaccine and placebo recipients were sequenced from samples taken on day 63 after the first injection. Cohort 1b enrolled roughly 25 adults aged 18-55 years at a single site in Boston, USA, between 29 July and 7 August 2020. Ad26.COV2.S was a replication-incompetent adenovirus type 26 vector that expressed a prefusion-stabilized SARS-CoV-2 spike protein derived from the original Wuhan strain. The study at large found these results: According to the authors, total T cell responses may have been underestimated by the TCR breadth and depth analyses. Vaccine and placebo recipients had similar non-spike TCR breadth, a finding consistent with the vaccine containing only spike. The study lacked the statistical power to compare responses across vaccine doses or regimens. Substantial breadth of spike-specific CD8+ and CD4+ T cell responses was reported after vaccination. Compared with placebo recipients, Ad26.COV2.S recipients showed higher spike-specific TCR breadth (P = 0.0014).

Comments on this clone: Its antigen is unknown. Base qualities were left out, and no much larger clone turns up one base away.

The immunoSEQ Assay was the method used to sequence TCRbeta CDR3 regions. After extraction, genomic DNA underwent amplification by bias-controlled multiplex PCR, followed by high-throughput sequencing. The authors' pipeline ran thus. To quantify the absolute abundance of every unique TCRbeta CDR3 region, sequences were collapsed and filtered. Usable DNA was measured by amplifying reference genes present in all nucleated cells, and TCRbeta template counts were normalized to that usable DNA to estimate T cell fraction. Repertoire TCRs were annotated as SARS-CoV-2-specific when V gene, CDR3 amino acid sequence and J gene were exactly matched to a known reactive TCR set. The reference SARS-CoV-2 TCR set was derived from MIRA and filtered for enrichment in COVID-19-positive ImmuneCODE repertoires, a step that removed public or cross-reactive TCRs. Drawing on the MIRA antigens, annotated TCRs were analysed further at the level of specific ORF or position within ORF. Breadth was defined as the number of annotated unique rearrangements divided by the total number of unique productive rearrangements, and depth was defined as the summed frequency of the annotated unique rearrangements. Two-sided Wilcoxon rank-sum tests were applied when comparing TCR breadth between groups. Not all clones reach the TCRdb copy of this immuneACCESS table, which keeps in-frame sequences only. Checked studies attribute under half of the gap to unresolved V genes and leave the rest unexplained. Clone size and the V and J calls come from that table; the DNA yielded D and trimming. The sample records around 250,000 clones, around 88% of which are singletons. Less than 3% of the sample is taken by the ten largest.

V loses 5 bases of germline sequence and J loses 4 bases, and the interval between the two ends is 15 bases. CDR1 MNHEY and CDR2 SVGAGI were looked up in the germline V gene. Its CDR3 holds 14 amino acids, cysteine through phenylalanine. The entry retains the CDR3 DNA only, 42 bases that are in frame from base 1. The TCR sequence derives from a person between 18 and 65 years old who received the Ad26.COV2.S COVID-19 vaccine or a placebo. Sequences were derived from peripheral blood, sampled in a trial of Ad26.COV2.S vaccine versus placebo. The V gene is TRBV6-5 and the J gene is TRBJ2-7, with TRBD1 perhaps the D gene, on 6 matching bases. The CDR3 corresponds to CASSTTGQRYEQYF. The DNA sequence is TGTGCCAGCAGTACGACCGGACAGAGGTACGAGCAGTACTTC.